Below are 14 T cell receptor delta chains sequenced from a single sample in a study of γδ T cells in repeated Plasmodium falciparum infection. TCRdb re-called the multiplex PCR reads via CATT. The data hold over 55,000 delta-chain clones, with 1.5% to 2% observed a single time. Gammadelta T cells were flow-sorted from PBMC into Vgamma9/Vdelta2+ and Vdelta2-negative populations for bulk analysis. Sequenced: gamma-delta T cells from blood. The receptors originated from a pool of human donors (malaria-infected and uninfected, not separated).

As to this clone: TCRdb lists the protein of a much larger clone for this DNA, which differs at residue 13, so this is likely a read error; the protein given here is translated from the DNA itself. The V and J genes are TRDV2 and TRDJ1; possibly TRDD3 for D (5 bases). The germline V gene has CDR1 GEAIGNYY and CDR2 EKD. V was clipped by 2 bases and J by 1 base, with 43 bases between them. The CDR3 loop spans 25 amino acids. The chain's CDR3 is CACDKACVLPRYLASPLWGTDKLIF. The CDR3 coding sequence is TGTGCCTGTGACAAGGCCTGTGTTCTCCCGAGGTACTTGGCCTCGCCCCTATGGGGCACCGATAAACTCATCTTT.

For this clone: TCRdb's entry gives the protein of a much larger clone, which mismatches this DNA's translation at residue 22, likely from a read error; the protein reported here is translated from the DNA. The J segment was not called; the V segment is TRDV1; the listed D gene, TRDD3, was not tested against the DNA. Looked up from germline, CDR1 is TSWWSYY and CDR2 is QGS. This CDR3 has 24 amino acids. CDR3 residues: CALGVTPTPRVLGVLRGSTAQPFF. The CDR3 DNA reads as TGTGCTCTTGGGGTCACTCCTACGCCGAGGGTACTGGGGGTTCTCCGCGGCTCGACAGCACAACCCTTCTTT.

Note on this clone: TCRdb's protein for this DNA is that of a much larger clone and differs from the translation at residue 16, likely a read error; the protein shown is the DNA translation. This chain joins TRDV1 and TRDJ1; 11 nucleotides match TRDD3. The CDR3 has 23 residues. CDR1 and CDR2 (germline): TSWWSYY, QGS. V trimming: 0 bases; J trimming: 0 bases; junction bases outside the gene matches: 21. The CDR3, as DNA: TGTGCTCTTGGGGAACTCAAGATCCTATCGGTACTGGGGGATAGTCCGTACACCGATAAACTCATCTTT. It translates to CALGELKILSVLGDSPYTDKLIF.

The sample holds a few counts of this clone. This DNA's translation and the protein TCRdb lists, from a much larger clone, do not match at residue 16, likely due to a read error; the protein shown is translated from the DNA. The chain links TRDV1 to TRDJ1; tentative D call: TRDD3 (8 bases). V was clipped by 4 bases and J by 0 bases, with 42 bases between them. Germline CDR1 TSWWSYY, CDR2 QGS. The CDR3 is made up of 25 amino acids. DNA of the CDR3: TGTGCTCTTGGGGCCCCGCGTCGAGAACATTCCTACCAACTGGGGGGTAACTCGTACACCGATAAACTCATCTTT. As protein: CALGAPRREHSYQLGGNSYTDKLIF.

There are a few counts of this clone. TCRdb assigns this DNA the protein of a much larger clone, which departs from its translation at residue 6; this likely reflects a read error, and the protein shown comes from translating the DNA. The CDR3 reads CALGEVVLRFAGGSDKLIF. The CDR3 DNA reads as TGTGCTCTTGGGGAAGTGGTCCTACGGTTCGCTGGGGGATCCGATAAACTCATCTTT. The chain combines TRDV1 with TRDJ1; 9 bases agree with TRDD3. This CDR3 contains 19 residues. Germline CDR1 TSWWSYY, CDR2 QGS. J lost 3 bases, V lost 2 bases, and 16 bases had no gene match.

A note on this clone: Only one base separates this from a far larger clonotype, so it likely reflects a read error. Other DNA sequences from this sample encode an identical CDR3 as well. CDR3 loop: CALGELGPYGNGHQADKLIF. In DNA, the CDR3 is TGTGCTCTTGGGGAACTAGGGCCCTATGGCAATGGCCACCAGGCCGATAAACTCATCTTT. V is TRDV1 and J is TRDJ1; D is undetermined. The J gene was not available in TCRdb and was assigned here by matching the DNA to germline segments. CDR3 length: 20 residues. Trimming removed 0 bases at V and 3 bases at J, with 26 bases between. Germline loops: CDR1 TSWWSYY, CDR2 QGS.

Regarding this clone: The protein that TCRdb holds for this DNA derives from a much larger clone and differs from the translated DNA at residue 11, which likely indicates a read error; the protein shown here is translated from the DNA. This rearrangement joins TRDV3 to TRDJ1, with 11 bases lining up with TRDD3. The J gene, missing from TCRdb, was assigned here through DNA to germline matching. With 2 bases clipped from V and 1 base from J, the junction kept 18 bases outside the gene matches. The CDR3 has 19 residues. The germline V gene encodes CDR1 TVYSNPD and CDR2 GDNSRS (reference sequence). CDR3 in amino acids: CAFWPSYWGICSRTDKLIF. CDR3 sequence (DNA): TGTGCCTTTTGGCCCTCTTACTGGGGGATATGCAGCCGCACCGATAAACTCATCTTT.

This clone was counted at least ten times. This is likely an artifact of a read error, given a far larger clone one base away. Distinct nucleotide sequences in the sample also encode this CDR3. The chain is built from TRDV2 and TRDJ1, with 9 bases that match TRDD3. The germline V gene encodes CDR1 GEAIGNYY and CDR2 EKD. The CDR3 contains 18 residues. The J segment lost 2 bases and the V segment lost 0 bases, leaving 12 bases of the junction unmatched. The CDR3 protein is CACDTELFPLGDTDKLIF. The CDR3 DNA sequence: TGTGCCTGTGACACCGAACTCTTTCCCCTGGGGGATACCGATAAACTCATCTTT.

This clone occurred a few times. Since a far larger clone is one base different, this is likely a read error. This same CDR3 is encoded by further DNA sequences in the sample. CDR3: CALGELGEYWGIRTDKLIF. CDR3 nucleotide sequence: TGTGCTCTTGGGGAACTTGGAGAGTACTGGGGGATACGGACCGATAAACTCATCTTT. J is TRDJ1 and V is TRDV1; 13 bases agree with TRDD3. CDR3 size: 19 residues. The germline V gene encodes CDR1 TSWWSYY and CDR2 QGS. J lost 2 bases, V lost 0 bases, and 9 bases had no gene match.

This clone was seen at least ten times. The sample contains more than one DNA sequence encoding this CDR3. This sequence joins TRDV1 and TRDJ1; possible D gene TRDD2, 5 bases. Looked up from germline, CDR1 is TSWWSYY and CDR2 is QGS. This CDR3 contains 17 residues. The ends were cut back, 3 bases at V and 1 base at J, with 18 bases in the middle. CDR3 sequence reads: CALGDVVIFLSTDKLIF. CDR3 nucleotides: TGTGCTCTTGGGGACGTAGTAATTTTCCTCTCCACCGATAAACTCATCTTT.

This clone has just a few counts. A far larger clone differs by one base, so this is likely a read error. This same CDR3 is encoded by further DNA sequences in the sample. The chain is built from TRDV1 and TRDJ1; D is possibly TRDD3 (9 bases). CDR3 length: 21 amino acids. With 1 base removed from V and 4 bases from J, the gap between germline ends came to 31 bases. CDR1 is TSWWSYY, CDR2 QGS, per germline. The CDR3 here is CALGEPASYVVLGDTLDKLIF. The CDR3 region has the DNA TGTGCTCTTGGGGAACCGGCTTCCTACGTTGTGCTAGGGGATACGCTCGATAAACTCATCTTT.

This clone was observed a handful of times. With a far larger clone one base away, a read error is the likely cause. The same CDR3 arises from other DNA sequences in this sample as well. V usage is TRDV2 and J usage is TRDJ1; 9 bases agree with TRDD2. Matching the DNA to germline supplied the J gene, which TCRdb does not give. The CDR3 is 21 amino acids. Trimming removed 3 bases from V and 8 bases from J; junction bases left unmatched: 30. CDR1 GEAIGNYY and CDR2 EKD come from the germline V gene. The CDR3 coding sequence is TGTGCCTGTGACCAAGCACCTTCCTACGTGGAGGGGAAGGTTCGTAACGACAAACTCATCTTT. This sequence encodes CACDQAPSYVEGKVRNDKLIF.

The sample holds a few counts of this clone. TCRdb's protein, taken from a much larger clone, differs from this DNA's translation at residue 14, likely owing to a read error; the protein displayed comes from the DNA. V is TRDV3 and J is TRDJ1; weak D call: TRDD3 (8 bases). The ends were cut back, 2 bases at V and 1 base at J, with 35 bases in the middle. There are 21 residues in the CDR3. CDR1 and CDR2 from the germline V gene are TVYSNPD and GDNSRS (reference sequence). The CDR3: CAFSAFLQNRRLGGITDKLIF. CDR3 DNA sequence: TGTGCCTTTTCCGCCTTCCTCCAAAATAGGAGACTGGGGGGGATCACCGATAAACTCATCTTT.

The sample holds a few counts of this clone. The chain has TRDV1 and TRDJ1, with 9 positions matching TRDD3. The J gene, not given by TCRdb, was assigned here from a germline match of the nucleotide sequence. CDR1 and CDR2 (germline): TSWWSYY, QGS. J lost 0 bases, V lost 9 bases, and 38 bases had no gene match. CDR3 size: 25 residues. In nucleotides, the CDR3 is TGTGCTCTCGCTGGCTCTACGTTTCTGGGGATACGCGTGGGGTTCCACTTGTTCGACACCGATAAACTCATCTTT. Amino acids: CALAGSTFLGIRVGFHLFDTDKLIF.